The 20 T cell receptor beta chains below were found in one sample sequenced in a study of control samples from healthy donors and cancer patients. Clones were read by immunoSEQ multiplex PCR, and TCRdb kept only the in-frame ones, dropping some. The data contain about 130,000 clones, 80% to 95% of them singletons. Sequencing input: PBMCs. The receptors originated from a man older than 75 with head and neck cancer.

The CDR3 sequence: CASSVNNYEQYF. In DNA, the CDR3 is TGTGCCAGCAGCGTAAATAACTACGAGCAGTACTTC. The chain carries TRBV9 and TRBJ2-7; no reliable D call. V was pared by 1 base and J by 3 bases, with 5 bases between. Germline V gene data show CDR1 as SGDLS and CDR2 as YYNGEE. The CDR3 length is 12 residues.

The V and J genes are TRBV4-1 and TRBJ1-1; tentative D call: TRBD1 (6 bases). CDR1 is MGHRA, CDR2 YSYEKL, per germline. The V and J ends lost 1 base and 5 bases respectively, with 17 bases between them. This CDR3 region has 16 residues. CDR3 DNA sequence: TGCGCCAGCAGCCAAGCGGAGGGGGGGAGGAAGACTGAAGCTTTCTTT. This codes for CASSQAEGGRKTEAFF.

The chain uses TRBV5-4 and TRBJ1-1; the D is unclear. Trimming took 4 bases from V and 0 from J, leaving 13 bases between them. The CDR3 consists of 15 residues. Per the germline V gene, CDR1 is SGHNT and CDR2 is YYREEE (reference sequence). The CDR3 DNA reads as TGTGCCAGCAGCAGCCAGACGCCGATGAACACTGAAGCTTTCTTT. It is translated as CASSSQTPMNTEAFF.

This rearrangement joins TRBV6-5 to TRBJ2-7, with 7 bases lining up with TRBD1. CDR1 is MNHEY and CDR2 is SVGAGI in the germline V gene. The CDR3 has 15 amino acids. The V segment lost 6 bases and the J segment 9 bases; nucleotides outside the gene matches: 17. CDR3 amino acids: CASSLRQGGTGVQYF. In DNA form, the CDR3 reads TGTGCCAGCAGCCTACGACAGGGTGGAACGGGTGTGCAGTACTTC.

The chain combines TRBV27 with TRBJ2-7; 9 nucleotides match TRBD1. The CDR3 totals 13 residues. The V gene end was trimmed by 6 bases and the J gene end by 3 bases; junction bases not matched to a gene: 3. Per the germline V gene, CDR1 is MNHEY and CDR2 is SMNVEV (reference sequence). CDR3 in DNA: TGTGCCAGCAGAGGGACAGGGAGCTACGAGCAGTACTTC. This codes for CASRGTGSYEQYF.

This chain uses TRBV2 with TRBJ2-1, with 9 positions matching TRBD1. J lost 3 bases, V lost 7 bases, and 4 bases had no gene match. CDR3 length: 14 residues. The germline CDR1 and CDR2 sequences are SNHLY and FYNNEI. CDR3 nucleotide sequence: TGTGCCAGCACGGACAGGGGCGTCTACAATGAGCAGTTCTTC. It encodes CASTDRGVYNEQFF.

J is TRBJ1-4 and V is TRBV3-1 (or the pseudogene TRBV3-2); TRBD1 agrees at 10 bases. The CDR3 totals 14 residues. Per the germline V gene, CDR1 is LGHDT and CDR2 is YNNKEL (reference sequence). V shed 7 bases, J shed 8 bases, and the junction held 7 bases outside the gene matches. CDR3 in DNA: TGTGCCAGCACAAAGACAGGGGGCGACGAAAAACTGTTTTTT. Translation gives CASTKTGGDEKLFF.

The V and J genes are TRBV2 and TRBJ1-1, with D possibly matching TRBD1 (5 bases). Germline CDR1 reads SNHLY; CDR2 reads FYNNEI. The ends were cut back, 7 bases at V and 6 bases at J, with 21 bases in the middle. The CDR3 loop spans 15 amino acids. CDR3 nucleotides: TGTGCCAGCAAGTTACCGGGACCGGGCAAGTCTGAAGCTTTCTTT. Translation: CASKLPGPGKSEAFF.

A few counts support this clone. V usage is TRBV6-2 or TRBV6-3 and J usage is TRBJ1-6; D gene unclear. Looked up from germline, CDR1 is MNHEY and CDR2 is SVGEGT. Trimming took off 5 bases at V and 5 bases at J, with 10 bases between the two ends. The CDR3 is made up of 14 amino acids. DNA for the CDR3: TGTGCCAGCAGTGCTCCCCCCGATAATTCACCCCTCCACTTT. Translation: CASSAPPDNSPLHF.

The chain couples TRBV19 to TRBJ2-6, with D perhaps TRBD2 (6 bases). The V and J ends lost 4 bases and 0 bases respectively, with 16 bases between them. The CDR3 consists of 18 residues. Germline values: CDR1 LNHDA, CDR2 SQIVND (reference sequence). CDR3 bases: TGTGCCAGTAGTACCTCTGATTGGGGGGTCTCTGGGGCCAACGTCCTGACTTTC. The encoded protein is CASSTSDWGVSGANVLTF.

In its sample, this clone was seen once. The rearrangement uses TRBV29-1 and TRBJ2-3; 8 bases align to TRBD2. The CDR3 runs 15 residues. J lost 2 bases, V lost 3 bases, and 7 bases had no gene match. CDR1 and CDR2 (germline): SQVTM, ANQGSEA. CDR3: CSVDGLAGSTDTQYF. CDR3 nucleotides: TGCAGCGTTGATGGGCTAGCGGGTTCCACAGATACGCAGTATTTT.

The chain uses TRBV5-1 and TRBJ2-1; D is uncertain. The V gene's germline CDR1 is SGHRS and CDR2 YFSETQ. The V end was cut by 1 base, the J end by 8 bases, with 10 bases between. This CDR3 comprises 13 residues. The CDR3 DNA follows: TGCGCCAGCAGCTTGACCCCATCATATGAGCAGTTCTTC. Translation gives CASSLTPSYEQFF.

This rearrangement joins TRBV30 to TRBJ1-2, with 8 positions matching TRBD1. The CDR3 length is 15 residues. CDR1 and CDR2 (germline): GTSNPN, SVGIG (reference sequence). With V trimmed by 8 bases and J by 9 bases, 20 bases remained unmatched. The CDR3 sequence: CAGTDRGSLISSYTF. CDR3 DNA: TGTGCCGGAACCGACAGGGGATCCTTAATCTCTAGCTACACCTTC.

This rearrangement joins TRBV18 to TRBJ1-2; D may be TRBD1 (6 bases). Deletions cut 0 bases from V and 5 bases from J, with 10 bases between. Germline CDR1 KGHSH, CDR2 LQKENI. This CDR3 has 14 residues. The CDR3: CASSPPGRGYGYTF. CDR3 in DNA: TGTGCCAGCTCACCACCTGGCAGGGGTTATGGCTACACCTTC.

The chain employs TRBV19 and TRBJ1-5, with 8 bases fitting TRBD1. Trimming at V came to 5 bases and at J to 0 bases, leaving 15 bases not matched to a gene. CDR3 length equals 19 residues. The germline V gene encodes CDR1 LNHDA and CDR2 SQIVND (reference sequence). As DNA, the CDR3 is TGTGCCAGTAGTCCCCCTGGGGCAGGGGGCCCCCTTAGCAATCAGCCCCAGCATTTT. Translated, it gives CASSPPGAGGPLSNQPQHF. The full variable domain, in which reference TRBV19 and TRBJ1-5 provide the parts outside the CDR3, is DGGITQSPKYLFRKEGQNVTLSCEQNLNHDAMYWYRQDPGQGLRLIYYSQIVNDFQKGDIAEGYSVSREKKESFPLTVTSAQKNPTAFYLCASSPPGAGGPLSNQPQHFGDGTRLSIL.

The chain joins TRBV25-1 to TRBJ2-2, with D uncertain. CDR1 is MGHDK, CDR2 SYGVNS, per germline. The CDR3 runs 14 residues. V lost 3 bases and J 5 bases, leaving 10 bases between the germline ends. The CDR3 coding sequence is TGTGCCAGCAGTGACCCTCAACCGACCGGGGAGCTGTTTTTT. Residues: CASSDPQPTGELFF.

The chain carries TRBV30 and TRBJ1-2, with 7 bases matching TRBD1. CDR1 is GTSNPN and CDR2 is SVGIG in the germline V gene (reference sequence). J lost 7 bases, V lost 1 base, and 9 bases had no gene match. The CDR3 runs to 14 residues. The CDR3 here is CAWSGVGGPAGYTF. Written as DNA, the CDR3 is TGTGCCTGGAGTGGCGTAGGGGGCCCGGCTGGCTACACCTTC. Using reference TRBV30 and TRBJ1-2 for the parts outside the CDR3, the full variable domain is SQTIHQWPATLVQPVGSPLSLECTVEGTSNPNLYWYRQAAGRGLQLLFYSVGIGQISSEVPQNLSASRPQDRQFILSSKKLLLSDSGFYLCAWSGVGGPAGYTFGSGTRLTVV.

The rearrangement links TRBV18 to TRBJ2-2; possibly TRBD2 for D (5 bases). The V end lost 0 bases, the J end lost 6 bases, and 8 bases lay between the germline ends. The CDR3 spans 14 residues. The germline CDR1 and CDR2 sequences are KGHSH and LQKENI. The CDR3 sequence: CASSPPGSSGELFF. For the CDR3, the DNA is TGTGCCAGCTCACCACCGGGGAGCTCCGGGGAGCTGTTTTTT.

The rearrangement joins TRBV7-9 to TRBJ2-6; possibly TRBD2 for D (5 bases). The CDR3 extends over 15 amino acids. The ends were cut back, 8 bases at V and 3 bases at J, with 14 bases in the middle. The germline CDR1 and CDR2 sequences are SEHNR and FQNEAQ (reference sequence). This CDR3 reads CASLTSSRGANVLTF. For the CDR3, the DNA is TGTGCCAGCCTTACTAGTTCACGTGGGGCCAACGTCCTGACTTTC.

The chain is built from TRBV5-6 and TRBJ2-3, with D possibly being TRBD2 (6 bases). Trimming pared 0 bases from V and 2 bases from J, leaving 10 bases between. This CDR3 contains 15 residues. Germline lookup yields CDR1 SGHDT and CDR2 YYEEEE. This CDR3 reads CASSLVSGNTDTQYF. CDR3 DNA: TGTGCCAGCAGCTTGGTTAGCGGAAACACAGATACGCAGTATTTT.